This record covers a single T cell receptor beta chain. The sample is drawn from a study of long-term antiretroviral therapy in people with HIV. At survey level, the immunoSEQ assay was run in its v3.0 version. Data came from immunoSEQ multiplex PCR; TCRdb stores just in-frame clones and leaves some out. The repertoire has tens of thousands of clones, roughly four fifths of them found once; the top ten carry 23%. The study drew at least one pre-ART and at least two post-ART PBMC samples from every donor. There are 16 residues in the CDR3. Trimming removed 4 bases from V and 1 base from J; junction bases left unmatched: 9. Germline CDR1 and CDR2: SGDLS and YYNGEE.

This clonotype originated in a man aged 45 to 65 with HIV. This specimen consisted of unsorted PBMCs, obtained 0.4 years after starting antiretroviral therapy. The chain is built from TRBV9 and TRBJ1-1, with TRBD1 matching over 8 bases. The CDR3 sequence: CASSSATGGKNTEAFF. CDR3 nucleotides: TGTGCCAGCAGCTCCGCCACAGGGGGGAAGAACACTGAAGCTTTCTTT. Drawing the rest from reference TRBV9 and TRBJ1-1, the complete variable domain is DSGVTQTPKHLITATGQRVTLRCSPRSGDLSVYWYQQSLDQGLQFLIQYYNGEERAKGNILERFSAQQFPDLHSELNLSSLELGDSALYFCASSSATGGKNTEAFFGQGTRLTVV.